One sample yielded the 28 T cell receptor beta chains listed below, sequenced in a study of response to subunit inactivated influenza vaccine. TCRdb analysed the RT-PCR reads with MiXCR anew, one entry per CDR3 protein. The sample has approximately 530,000 distinct CDR3 sequences, around 7.7% seen once. Sample: PBMCs from blood, taken less than 25 months after vaccination. The receptor source for this set is a man aged 45-69 years who received an inactivated influenza vaccine.

The chain couples TRBV6-5 to TRBJ2-5, with 7 bases identical to TRBD2. The CDR3 spans 16 residues. The V segment lost 0 bases and the J segment 4 bases; nucleotides outside the gene matches: 8. CDR1 is MNHEY, CDR2 SVGAGI, per germline. CDR3 DNA sequence: TGTGCCAGCAGTTACTCGGGGGGAGGGTTGGGAGAGACCCAGTACTTC. This encodes CASSYSGGGLGETQYF.

This clonotype occurred a few times. J is TRBJ2-3 and V is TRBV6-2 or TRBV6-3; tentatively, D is TRBD1 (6 bases). This CDR3 contains 16 residues. Per the germline V gene, CDR1 is MNHEY and CDR2 is SVGEGT. The ends were cut back, 8 bases at V and 0 bases at J, with 18 bases in the middle. The CDR3 sequence is CASLRSIQGSTDTQYF. Written as DNA, the CDR3 is TGTGCCAGCCTCCGGTCAATACAGGGCAGCACAGATACGCAGTATTTT.

This clonotype was detected a few times. CDR3 DNA: TGTGCCAGCAGCTTACCAGCCACGCGGGGCTACACCTTC. Protein sequence: CASSLPATRGYTF. The V gene is TRBV7-2, the J gene TRBJ1-2; D is undetermined. Looked up from germline, CDR1 is SGHTA and CDR2 is FQGNSA. This CDR3 spans 13 amino acids. With 2 bases removed from V and 8 bases from J, the gap between germline ends came to 12 bases.

The chain combines TRBV18 with TRBJ2-5, with unresolved D. The germline V gene encodes CDR1 KGHSH and CDR2 LQKENI. The CDR3 sequence is 14 residues long. V was cut by 3 bases and J by 4 bases, with 12 bases left in between. CDR3 region: CASSPMAARETQYF. The CDR3 DNA is TGTGCCAGCTCACCTATGGCTGCTAGAGAGACCCAGTACTTC.

This clonotype was seen many times. V gene TRBV12-3 or TRBV12-4 combines with J gene TRBJ1-3, with a weak D call TRBD1 (5 bases). This CDR3 has 14 amino acids. V lost 2 bases and J lost 2, with 7 bases in between. In DNA form, the CDR3 reads TGTGCCAGCAGTTTATCAGGGACTGGAAACACCATATATTTT. Encoded protein: CASSLSGTGNTIYF.

The chain carries TRBV27 and TRBJ2-5; 10 nucleotides align to TRBD1. Trimming removed 6 bases from V and 5 bases from J; junction bases left unmatched: 12. CDR1 and CDR2 from the germline V gene are MNHEY and SMNVEV (reference sequence). This CDR3 has 16 amino acids. CDR3 amino acids: CASSVGTGAIGETQYF. CDR3 in DNA: TGTGCCAGCAGCGTCGGGACAGGGGCAATAGGGGAGACCCAGTACTTC.

This clonotype was counted many times. This rearrangement joins TRBV12-3 or TRBV12-4 to TRBJ1-2; TRBD1 might be the D (5 bases). This CDR3 spans 13 amino acids. Deletions cut 5 bases from V and 0 bases from J, with 7 bases between. CDR3 protein: CASSVGANYGYTF. CDR3 sequence (DNA): TGTGCCAGCAGTGTAGGGGCTAACTATGGCTACACCTTC.

This clonotype came up many times. V and J are TRBV7-2 and TRBJ2-3; D remains unclear. The CDR3 consists of 14 residues. The ends were cut back, 5 bases at V and 2 bases at J, with 11 bases in the middle. CDR1 and CDR2 (germline): SGHTA, FQGNSA. The CDR3 region has the DNA TGTGCCAGCAGCCCCGGACGGAACACAGATACGCAGTATTTT. It specifies CASSPGRNTDTQYF.

As regards this clonotype: One end of the junction is discordant with germline, which a read error may explain. CDR3 nucleotide sequence: TGTGCCAGCAGCTTATTTGGCAGGGGGTCCTATAATACACCCCTCCACTTT. The encoded protein is CASSLFGRGSYNTPLHF. The genes are TRBV7-9 and TRBJ1-6, with TRBD1 identical over 7 bases. The CDR3 is made up of 17 amino acids. Per germline, CDR1 SEHNR and CDR2 FQNEAQ (reference sequence).

The chain uses TRBV7-2 and TRBJ1-2, with 10 bases lining up with TRBD1. Looked up from germline, CDR1 is SGHTA and CDR2 is FQGNSA. The V gene end was trimmed by 0 bases and the J gene end by 6 bases; junction bases not matched to a gene: 4. The CDR3 runs 15 residues. The CDR3 spells CASSLAGQGVNGYTF. The CDR3 DNA is TGTGCCAGCAGCTTAGCAGGACAGGGGGTGAATGGCTACACCTTC.

This clonotype was recorded at least ten times. This chain uses TRBV28 with TRBJ1-2; a weak D match, TRBD1 (6 bases). CDR3 length: 17 amino acids. V was pared by 2 bases and J by 2 bases, with 18 bases between. Germline values: CDR1 MDHEN, CDR2 SYDVKM. CDR3 amino acids: CASSLMDGTTSNYGYTF. The CDR3 nucleotides are TGTGCCAGCAGTTTAATGGATGGGACAACCTCGAACTATGGCTACACCTTC.

This clonotype was counted ten times or more. This rearrangement joins TRBV20-1 to TRBJ1-5; D ambiguous. The CDR3 is 16 amino acids. The V and J ends lost 3 bases and 0 bases respectively, with 15 bases between them. CDR1 is DFQATT, CDR2 SNEGSKA, per germline (reference sequence). CDR3 region: CSASPMLPSSNQPQHF. DNA for the CDR3: TGCAGTGCTAGCCCCATGCTCCCCTCTAGCAATCAGCCCCAGCATTTT.

This clonotype was recorded at least ten times. The chain combines TRBV24-1 with TRBJ2-1; 10 positions match TRBD1. J lost 4 bases, V lost 3 bases, and 5 bases had no gene match. Germline V lookup: CDR1 KGHDR, CDR2 SFDVKD. The CDR3 loop spans 16 amino acids. CDR3 residues: CATSDPGDRGYNEQFF. In DNA form, the CDR3 reads TGTGCCACCAGTGATCCGGGGGACAGGGGTTACAATGAGCAGTTCTTC.

This clonotype was recorded at least ten times. The rearrangement joins TRBV2 to TRBJ2-7; no reliable D call. Trimming removed 4 bases from V and 6 bases from J, with 13 bases in between. In germline, CDR1 is SNHLY, CDR2 FYNNEI. CDR3 length: 13 amino acids. CDR3 protein: CASSVSLKGEQYF. The CDR3 DNA follows: TGTGCCAGCAGTGTCAGCCTGAAGGGCGAGCAGTACTTC.

The J gene is TRBJ1-5, the V gene TRBV5-6; no firm D call. Deletions cut 3 bases from V and 5 bases from J, with 15 bases between. CDR1 is SGHDT, CDR2 YYEEEE, per germline. This CDR3 region has 15 residues. The CDR3 DNA is TGTGCCAGCAGCTCGTGGGCCTTGGACCATCAGCCCCAGCATTTT. Amino acid sequence: CASSSWALDHQPQHF.

This clonotype was observed at least ten times. The chain joins TRBV2 to TRBJ2-3; the match to TRBD2 covers 11 bases. Germline CDR1 and CDR2: SNHLY and FYNNEI. The CDR3 is 13 residues long. The junction had 5 bases not matched to a gene; V was cut back by 10 bases and J by 5 bases. CDR3 DNA: TGTGCCATACTAGCGGGAGTCGGAGATACGCAGTATTTT. Encoded protein: CAILAGVGDTQYF. Based on the CDR3 plus reference TRBV2 and TRBJ2-3, the full variable domain is EPEVTQTPSHQVTQMGQEVILRCVPISNHLYFYWYRQILGQKVEFLVSFYNNEISEKSEIFDDQFSVERPDGSNFTLKIRSTKLEDSAMYFCAILAGVGDTQYFGPGTRLTVL.

The chain links TRBV5-5 to TRBJ1-1, with a weak D call TRBD1 (5 bases). This CDR3 is built from 15 residues. The germline CDR1 and CDR2 sequences are SGHKS and YYEKEE (reference sequence). V lost 2 bases to trimming and J lost 4 bases, with 15 bases between them. In nucleotides, the CDR3 is TGTGCCAGCAGCTTAAAGAGGGGTTCGAGCACTGAAGCTTTCTTT. Translated: CASSLKRGSSTEAFF.

This clonotype was detected only a few times. The J gene is TRBJ2-1, the V gene TRBV7-2; 11 positions match TRBD1. The CDR3 runs 14 residues. Losses at the gene ends were 5 bases for V and 7 bases for J; bases not matched to a gene: 4. CDR1 is SGHTA, CDR2 FQGNSA, per germline. The CDR3 coding sequence is TGTGCCAGCAGCCCCCGGGACAGGGGGAATGAGCAGTTCTTC. Translated: CASSPRDRGNEQFF.

The chain has TRBV18 and TRBJ1-6; 8 nucleotides agree with TRBD1. There are 14 residues in the CDR3. J gave up 3 bases and V 6 bases, and 1 base lay outside the gene matches. Germline V lookup: CDR1 KGHSH, CDR2 LQKENI. The CDR3 DNA follows: TGTGCCAGCTCCGGACAGGGCTATAATTCACCCCTCCACTTT. This translates into CASSGQGYNSPLHF.

This clonotype was detected ten times or more. V and J are TRBV5-1 and TRBJ2-1, with 9 bases aligning to TRBD2. Germline-derived CDR1 and CDR2 are SGHRS and YFSETQ. The CDR3 sequence is 16 residues long. V was clipped by 3 bases and J by 5 bases; unmatched bases: 9. The CDR3 DNA follows: TGCGCCAGCAGCTCGGGACTAGCTCATCGGGACAATGAGCAGTTCTTC. This encodes CASSSGLAHRDNEQFF.

The V call is TRBV6-2 or TRBV6-3, the J call TRBJ2-6; 10 bases fit TRBD1. The CDR3 is 17 amino acids. The V gene end was trimmed by 5 bases and the J gene end by 0 bases; junction bases not matched to a gene: 4. Germline V gene sequence: CDR1 MNHEY, CDR2 SVGEGT. DNA of the CDR3: TGTGCCAGCAGTCCGGGACAGGGGCACTCTGGGGCCAACGTCCTGACTTTC. It codes for CASSPGQGHSGANVLTF.

This clonotype appeared many times. The chain joins TRBV6-1 to TRBJ1-4; D possibly corresponds to TRBD1 (6 bases). The CDR3 length is 13 residues. V was pared by 8 bases and J by 7 bases, with 14 bases between. Per the germline V gene, CDR1 is MNHNS and CDR2 is SASEGT. This CDR3 reads CASGRDTAEKLFF. The CDR3 DNA follows: TGTGCCAGCGGCCGGGACACTGCTGAAAAACTGTTTTTT.

This clonotype was seen a few times. This sequence joins TRBV12-5 and TRBJ2-2; either TRBD1 or TRBD2 may fit D (5 bases each). This CDR3 spans 16 amino acids. CDR1 and CDR2 from the germline V gene are LGHNT and FRNRAP. Trimming shortened V by 1 base and J by 5 bases, and 14 bases separated the two germline ends. CDR3 amino acids: CASGLGRGPRTGELFF. In DNA form, the CDR3 reads TGTGCTAGTGGTTTGGGACGGGGACCGAGGACCGGGGAGCTGTTTTTT.

Points on this clonotype: The germline gene is not matched at one end of the junction; a read error may be the cause. This chain connects TRBV4-3 to TRBJ1-6; D unclear. The CDR3 runs 16 residues. Germline CDR1 LGHNA, CDR2 YSLEER. CDR3 DNA sequence: TGCGCCAGCATCCAAGTAGGAAGCCGCTATAATTCACCCCTCCACTTT. Translation: CASIQVGSRYNSPLHF.

This clonotype was observed a handful of times. The chain is built from TRBV7-6 and TRBJ1-2; D remains unclear. This CDR3 comprises 14 residues. Germline V gives CDR1 SGHVS, CDR2 FNYEAQ. Trimming took off 1 base at V and 6 bases at J, with 12 bases between the two ends. CDR3 nucleotides: TGTGCCAGCAGCTTAGGCAGTCAAAAGAATGGCTACACCTTC. It specifies CASSLGSQKNGYTF. Complete variable domain (other parts from reference TRBV7-6 and TRBJ1-2): GAGVSQSPRYKVTKRGQDVALRCDPISGHVSLYWYRQALGQGPEFLTYFNYEAQQDKSGLPNDRFSAERPEGSISTLTIQRTEQRDSAMYRCASSLGSQKNGYTFGSGTRLTVV.

This clonotype was seen repeatedly, ten times or more. J is TRBJ1-3 and V is TRBV5-1; weak D call: TRBD1 (6 bases). Germline CDR1 reads SGHRS; CDR2 reads YFSETQ. Trimming left V 4 bases short and J 4 bases short, with 12 bases between. The CDR3 is 14 amino acids. CDR3 loop: CASSDGTIGNTIYF. CDR3 coding DNA: TGCGCCAGCAGCGATGGGACAATCGGAAACACCATATATTTT. Using reference TRBV5-1 and TRBJ1-3 for the parts outside the CDR3, the full variable domain is KAGVTQTPRYLIKTRGQQVTLSCSPISGHRSVSWYQQTPGQGLQFLFEYFSETQRNKGNFPGRFSGRQFSNSRSEMNVSTLELGDSALYLCASSDGTIGNTIYFGEGSWLTVV.

This clonotype showed up many times. The chain joins TRBV7-9 to TRBJ2-3, with 10 bases fitting TRBD2. From germline, CDR1 is SEHNR and CDR2 FQNEAQ (reference sequence). The CDR3 has 15 residues. V lost 4 bases and J lost 3; bases outside the gene matches: 4. CDR3 amino acids: CASSSRTSGTDTQYF. Here the CDR3 DNA reads TGTGCCAGCAGCTCACGGACTAGCGGTACAGATACGCAGTATTTT.

V and J are TRBV20-1 and TRBJ2-2; maybe TRBD1 (6 bases). The V end was cut by 5 bases, the J end by 8 bases, with 21 bases between. From germline, CDR1 is DFQATT and CDR2 SNEGSKA (reference sequence). There are 15 residues in the CDR3. The CDR3 loop reads CSAGALWGLGGELFF. CDR3 in DNA: TGCAGTGCTGGGGCCCTGTGGGGGCTTGGTGGGGAGCTGTTTTTT.